This T cell receptor beta chain emerged from a study of CD8 T cells in Susac syndrome. From blood CD8+ and CD4+ T cells, TCR beta sequences were generated. The RNA, 0.5 to 1 ug, was put through reverse transcription using random hexamers. TCRdb re-derived calls from the immunoSEQ multiplex PCR reads in MiXCR, one entry per CDR3 protein. The table shows hundreds of thousands of distinct CDR3 sequences, with around 83% occurring only once. Sequencing was performed on CD8+ T cells from PBMCs. The TCR was taken from a human donor with multiple sclerosis.

This chain's CDR3 is CASSLSQGGTEAFF. DNA for the CDR3: TGTGCCAGCAGTTTATCACAGGGGGGAACTGAAGCTTTCTTT. This chain joins TRBV27 and TRBJ1-1, with 8 bases matching TRBD1. Germline assignment: CDR1 MNHEY and CDR2 SMNVEV (reference sequence). This CDR3 has 14 residues. Trimming took 0 bases from V and 5 from J; bases not matched to a gene: 2.